This T cell receptor beta chain was profiled in a study of cytomegalovirus exposure and HLA in healthy donors. Findings of the study overall: The classifier was said to identify cytomegalovirus status with high specificity and sensitivity. A list of roughly 160 TCR beta chains associated with cytomegalovirus was given. Later work showed greater clonal expansion in HLA-associated TCR beta chains than in equally common others.

V was pared by 5 bases and J by 2 bases, with 6 bases of the junction left unmatched. CDR3 size: 14 residues. Germline CDR1 and CDR2: MDHEN and SYDVKM. About this clone itself: Its antigen is as yet unknown.

Researchers ran the PCR with 60 Vbeta and 13 Jbeta primers. Produced via immunoSEQ multiplex PCR; TCRdb's table is partial and in-frame only. The table has 150,000 or so clones, about 85% seen once. This chain joins TRBV28 and TRBJ2-7; TRBD1 agrees at 7 bases. The sample comprised PBMCs. The source of this sequence is a woman aged 18-29 years in good health and CMV-seronegative. CDR3 DNA sequence: TGTGCCAGCAGTCTCCTTACAGGGGCCTACGAGCAGTACTTC. It translates to CASSLLTGAYEQYF.